The entry below describes one TCR beta chain. The antigen is undetermined. This entry comes from a study of response to subunit inactivated influenza vaccine. Whole-study results and caveats: It was suggested by the authors that few new T cells are recruited by each seasonal influenza vaccination.

TCRdb re-derived calls from the RT-PCR reads in MiXCR, one entry per CDR3 protein. The sample has 710,000 or so distinct CDR3 sequences, approximately 14% seen once. CDR1 is ENHRY, CDR2 SYGVKD, per germline. V lost 4 bases and J lost 0, with 10 bases in between. This CDR3 contains 14 residues. This chain connects TRBV10-3 to TRBJ2-7; no definite D call. The source is a man aged 45-60 years who received an inactivated influenza vaccine. The sample was PBMCs from blood, taken 11 to 12 days after vaccination. The CDR3 here is CAISVRSSSYEQYF. For the CDR3, the DNA is TGTGCCATCAGTGTCCGCTCAAGCTCCTACGAGCAGTACTTC.